The 8 T cell receptor beta chains reported below all come from one sample, sequenced in a study of cytomegalovirus exposure and HLA in healthy donors. The PCR ran on 60 Vbeta and 13 Jbeta primers. The protocol was immunoSEQ multiplex PCR, while the TCRdb copy is restricted to in-frame clones and leaves out a portion. Recorded here are over 200,000 clones; the top ten clones represent over 0.75%. Sequenced input: PBMCs. These receptors were taken from a woman aged 25 to 45 in good health and CMV-seropositive.

The V and J genes are TRBV7-2 and TRBJ2-1, with 8 bases aligning to TRBD2. The CDR3 length is 15 residues. V lost 7 bases to trimming and J lost 0 bases; unmatched junction nucleotides: 5. Germline CDR1 and CDR2: SGHTA and FQGNSA. In nucleotides, the CDR3 is TGTGCCAGCATCGTAAGCGGGAGCTCCTACAATGAGCAGTTCTTC. Protein: CASIVSGSSYNEQFF.

The CDR3, as DNA: TGTGCCAGCAGCCCGGACAGAAACACCATATATTTT. It yields the protein CASSPDRNTIYF. The V call is TRBV7-2, the J call TRBJ1-3; D is possibly TRBD1 (5 bases). The CDR3 runs to 12 residues. Trimming pared 5 bases from V and 5 bases from J, leaving 7 bases between. Germline V gives CDR1 SGHTA, CDR2 FQGNSA.

The J gene is TRBJ1-6, the V gene TRBV5-1; D not resolved. CDR1 is SGHRS and CDR2 is YFSETQ in the germline V gene. The CDR3 totals 14 residues. The V end was cut by 7 bases, the J end by 6 bases, with 14 bases between. CDR3: CASGTGDGNSPLHF. DNA for the CDR3: TGCGCCAGCGGTACGGGAGACGGTAATTCACCCCTCCACTTT.

The V and J genes are TRBV6-6 and TRBJ2-2; D is uncertain. The CDR3 runs 11 residues. Trimming shortened V by 6 bases and J by 5 bases, and 4 bases separated the two germline ends. Germline lookup yields CDR1 MNHNY and CDR2 SVGAGI (reference sequence). The CDR3 DNA sequence: TGTGCCAGCAGAGCTACCGGGGAGCTGTTTTTT. Residues: CASRATGELFF.

The chain employs TRBV11-2 and TRBJ1-2; D unresolved. The V gene lost 1 base and the J gene lost 1 base, with 10 bases spanning the gap. The CDR3 spans 15 residues. The germline gives CDR1 SGHAT, CDR2 FQNNGV. Here the CDR3 DNA reads TGTGCCAGCAGCTTAGTCGGGAGCCTTAACTATGGCTACACCTTC. Translating it yields CASSLVGSLNYGYTF. Drawing the rest from reference TRBV11-2 and TRBJ1-2, the complete variable domain is EAGVAQSPRYKIIEKRQSVAFWCNPISGHATLYWYQQILGQGPKLLIQFQNNGVVDDSQLPKDRFSAERLKGVDSTLKIQPAKLEDSAVYLCASSLVGSLNYGYTFGSGTRLTVV.

CDR3: CAISESLRGGTDTQYF. CDR3 coding DNA: TGTGCCATCAGTGAGTCCCTGCGGGGGGGCACAGATACGCAGTATTTT. V is TRBV10-3 and J is TRBJ2-3; TRBD2 matches 8 bases. The trim removed 0 bases at V and 1 base at J, leaving 3 bases unmatched. The CDR3 sequence is 16 residues long. Germline CDR1 is ENHRY and CDR2 is SYGVKD.

The V and J genes are TRBV10-3 and TRBJ2-3; D might be TRBD1 (6 bases). Germline values: CDR1 ENHRY, CDR2 SYGVKD. V lost 0 bases and J lost 5, with 15 bases in between. The CDR3 sequence is 16 residues long. The CDR3 nucleotides are TGTGCCATCAGTGAGTCTGAGGGACAAGGGAAAGATACGCAGTATTTT. This gives the protein CAISESEGQGKDTQYF.

The chain is built from TRBV5-4 and TRBJ2-2; perhaps TRBD2 as D (6 bases). CDR1 and CDR2 from the germline V gene are SGHNT and YYREEE (reference sequence). Trimming pared 0 bases from V and 8 bases from J, leaving 14 bases between. The length of the CDR3 is 15 residues. The CDR3 DNA reads TGTGCCAGCAGCTTGGATTCGGGGGAGGCTGGGGAGCTGTTTTTT. This gives the protein CASSLDSGEAGELFF.